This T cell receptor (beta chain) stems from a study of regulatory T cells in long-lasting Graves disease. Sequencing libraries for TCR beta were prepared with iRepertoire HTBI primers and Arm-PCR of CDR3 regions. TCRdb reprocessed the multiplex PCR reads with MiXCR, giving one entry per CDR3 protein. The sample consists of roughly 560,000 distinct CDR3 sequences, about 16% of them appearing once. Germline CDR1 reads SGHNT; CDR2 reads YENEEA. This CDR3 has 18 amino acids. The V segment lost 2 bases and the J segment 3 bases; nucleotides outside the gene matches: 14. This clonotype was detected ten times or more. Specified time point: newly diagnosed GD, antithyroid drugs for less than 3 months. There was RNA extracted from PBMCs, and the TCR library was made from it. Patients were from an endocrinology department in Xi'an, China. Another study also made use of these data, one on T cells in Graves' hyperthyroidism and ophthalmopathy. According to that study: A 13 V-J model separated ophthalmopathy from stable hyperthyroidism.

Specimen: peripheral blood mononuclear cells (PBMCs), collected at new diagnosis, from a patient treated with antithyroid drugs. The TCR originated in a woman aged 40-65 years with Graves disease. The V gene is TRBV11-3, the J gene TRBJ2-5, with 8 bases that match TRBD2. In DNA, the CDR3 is TGTGCCAGCAGCTTAACGGGCTGGGGTCGGCGGGGGGAAGAGACCCAGTACTTC. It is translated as CASSLTGWGRRGEETQYF.